The sequence of this TCR beta chain was determined in a study of cytomegalovirus exposure and HLA in healthy donors. Study outcomes and limitations: In a later analysis, at a false discovery rate of 0.05, approximately 16,000 TCR beta sequences matched HLA alleles. 150 to 200 TCR beta chains were listed as cytomegalovirus-associated. A later analysis linked a missense DCLRE1C variant to TCR beta V- and J-gene trimming. Confirmation was obtained in vitro that three CMV-associated chains are specific for CMV antigens.

This clone has just one count. Its cognate antigen is unknown. Germline V gene data show CDR1 as SGHTA and CDR2 as FQGNSA. This CDR3 comprises 14 residues. Trimming took off 4 bases at V and 4 bases at J, with 10 bases between the two ends. The PCR contained 60 Vbeta and 13 Jbeta primers. Some clones are missing from TCRdb's copy, which holds only in-frame ones; the method was immunoSEQ multiplex PCR. Here the sample spans approximately 170,000 clones, 65% to 85% being singletons. This rearrangement joins TRBV7-2 to TRBJ2-2; tentative D call: TRBD1 (6 bases). The sample was PBMCs. This receptor was identified in a boy aged 2 to 10 in good health and CMV-seronegative. In nucleotides, the CDR3 is TGTGCCAGCAGCTGGAAGACAGGCACCGGGGAGCTGTTTTTT. As protein: CASSWKTGTGELFF.